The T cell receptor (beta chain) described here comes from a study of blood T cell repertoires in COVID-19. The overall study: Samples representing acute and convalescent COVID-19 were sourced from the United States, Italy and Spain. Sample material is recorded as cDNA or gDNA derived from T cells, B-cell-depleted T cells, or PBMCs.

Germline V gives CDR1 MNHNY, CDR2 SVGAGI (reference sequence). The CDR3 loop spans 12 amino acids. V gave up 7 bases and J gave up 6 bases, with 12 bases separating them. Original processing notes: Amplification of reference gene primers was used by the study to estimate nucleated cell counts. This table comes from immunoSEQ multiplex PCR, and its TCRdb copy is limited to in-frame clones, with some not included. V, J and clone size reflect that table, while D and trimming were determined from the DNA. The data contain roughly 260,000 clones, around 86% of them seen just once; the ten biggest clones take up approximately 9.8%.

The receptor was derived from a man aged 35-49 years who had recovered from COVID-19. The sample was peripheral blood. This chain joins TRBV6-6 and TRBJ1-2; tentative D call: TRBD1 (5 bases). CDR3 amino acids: CASNQGIDGYTF. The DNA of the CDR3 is TGTGCCAGCAACCAGGGTATCGATGGCTACACCTTC.